Below are 15 T cell receptor beta chains sequenced from a single sample in a study of T-cell reconstitution after alpha-beta-depleted transplantation in children. The authors prepared the TCRbeta library with unique molecular identifiers. TCRdb re-derived calls from the PCR reads in MiXCR, one entry per CDR3 protein. The top ten clones hold less than 2.5% of a sample with fewer than 8,000 distinct CDR3 sequences, 25% to 35% of them seen once. The sequenced sample was peripheral blood, obtained 60 days after TCRalphabeta/CD19-depleted stem cell transplant. The receptor source for this set is a boy under three years old who had a stem cell transplant for SCID, so the T cells may come from the graft donor.

This clonotype appeared many times. This chain's CDR3 is CASSPRKDRGSWTGELFF. The CDR3 DNA reads as TGTGCCAGCAGCCCCCGCAAGGACAGGGGGTCATGGACCGGGGAGCTGTTTTTT. V gene TRBV5-6 combines with J gene TRBJ2-2; 10 nucleotides align to TRBD1. The CDR3 covers 18 residues. V lost 4 bases, J lost 5 bases, and 14 bases stayed unmatched. Germline-derived CDR1 and CDR2 are SGHDT and YYEEEE.

This clonotype rates as medium-sized. The chain links TRBV20-1 to TRBJ1-2; no reliable D call. The CDR3 has 12 residues. Trimming removed 3 bases from V and 1 base from J, with 6 bases in between. Germline CDR1 and CDR2: DFQATT and SNEGSKA (reference sequence). The CDR3 loop reads CSASGINYGYTF. The CDR3 coding sequence is TGCAGTGCTAGTGGGATTAACTATGGCTACACCTTC.

The V call is TRBV5-5, the J call TRBJ2-7; D is possibly TRBD1 (6 bases). V lost 0 bases and J lost 0, with 10 bases in between. The CDR3 length is 15 residues. The V gene's germline CDR1 is SGHKS and CDR2 YYEKEE (reference sequence). Here the CDR3 DNA reads TGTGCCAGCAGCTTGGCAGGGGCCGGCTCCTACGAGCAGTACTTC. Translation: CASSLAGAGSYEQYF.

This clonotype was seen at least ten times. The J gene is TRBJ2-2, the V gene TRBV11-2; D may be TRBD1 (6 bases). The CDR3 loop spans 18 amino acids. Trimming pared 8 bases from V and 4 bases from J, leaving 26 bases between. Germline V gives CDR1 SGHAT, CDR2 FQNNGV. This CDR3 reads CASRLSLGTRRVTGELFF. The CDR3 region has the DNA TGTGCCAGCCGACTCAGCTTAGGGACACGGCGAGTCACCGGGGAGCTGTTTTTT. Complete variable domain (other parts from reference TRBV11-2 and TRBJ2-2): EAGVAQSPRYKIIEKRQSVAFWCNPISGHATLYWYQQILGQGPKLLIQFQNNGVVDDSQLPKDRFSAERLKGVDSTLKIQPAKLEDSAVYLCASRLSLGTRRVTGELFFGEGSRLTVL.

This clonotype is termed medium-sized. The V and J genes are TRBV20-1 and TRBJ2-2, with a tentative D call TRBD1 (6 bases). Per germline, CDR1 DFQATT and CDR2 SNEGSKA (reference sequence). CDR3 length: 14 residues. V lost 3 bases to trimming and J lost 1 base, with 9 bases between them. CDR3: CSASLRGNTGELFF. In DNA, the CDR3 is TGCAGTGCTAGTCTCAGGGGGAACACCGGGGAGCTGTTTTTT.

This clonotype is deemed medium-sized. This rearrangement joins TRBV5-5 to TRBJ1-2; the D is unclear. The CDR3 length is 14 residues. Trimming took 0 bases from V and 8 from J, leaving 14 bases between them. CDR1 and CDR2 from the germline V gene are SGHKS and YYEKEE (reference sequence). CDR3 sequence (DNA): TGTGCCAGCAGCTTGGTAGCGGGTAAAGACGGCTACACCTTC. Its protein product is CASSLVAGKDGYTF.

The rearrangement uses TRBV10-3 and TRBJ2-1; D might be TRBD1 or TRBD2, each matching 6 bases. The CDR3 extends over 14 amino acids. V was trimmed by 2 bases and J by 4 bases, leaving 9 bases between them. Germline-derived CDR1 and CDR2 are ENHRY and SYGVKD. The CDR3 DNA follows: TGTGCCATCAGTGAGCGGGGGCCTTACAATGAGCAGTTCTTC. It translates to CAISERGPYNEQFF.

This clonotype counts as large. The CDR3 is CAISDLRQSYEQYF. Written as DNA, the CDR3 is TGTGCCATCAGTGACCTTCGACAGAGTTACGAGCAGTACTTC. The J gene is TRBJ2-7, the V gene TRBV10-3; D is perhaps TRBD1 (5 bases). Germline V lookup: CDR1 ENHRY, CDR2 SYGVKD. The V end lost 3 bases, the J end lost 4 bases, and 13 bases lay between the germline ends. The CDR3 is 14 residues long.

In its sample, this clonotype ranks as medium-sized (0.01 to 0.1%). This chain joins TRBV24-1 and TRBJ2-3; D is possibly TRBD2 (5 bases). The V end was cut by 5 bases, the J end by 4 bases, with 9 bases between. The CDR3 is made up of 13 amino acids. Looked up from germline, CDR1 is KGHDR and CDR2 is SFDVKD. The CDR3 DNA follows: TGTGCCACCAGTGGCGGGTTCCCAGATACGCAGTATTTT. Residues: CATSGGFPDTQYF.

This clonotype is categorized as medium-sized. This rearrangement joins TRBV12-3 or TRBV12-4 to TRBJ2-4; D not certain. CDR3 length: 14 residues. V lost 3 bases, J lost 1 base, and 7 bases lay in between. CDR3 nucleotide sequence: TGTGCCAGCAGTTTCGGATTGGCCAAAAACATTCAGTACTTC. Its translation is CASSFGLAKNIQYF.

The rearrangement uses TRBV20-1 and TRBJ2-1; TRBD2 matches at 7 bases. The germline V gene encodes CDR1 DFQATT and CDR2 SNEGSKA (reference sequence). This CDR3 has 21 residues. V lost 0 bases to trimming and J lost 0 bases; unmatched junction nucleotides: 20. CDR3 amino acids: CSARDINPVSGALSSYNEQFF. The CDR3 nucleotides are TGCAGTGCTAGAGATATTAACCCGGTCAGCGGGGCCCTAAGCTCCTACAATGAGCAGTTCTTC.

This clonotype was picked up many times. CDR3 nucleotide sequence: TGCAGTGCTAGAGGGTGGGGGCCCTCTAACTATGGCTACACCTTC. It encodes CSARGWGPSNYGYTF. The rearrangement joins TRBV20-1 to TRBJ1-2, with a tentative D call TRBD1 (6 bases). Between the trimmed V and J ends, which lost 1 base and 0 bases, there was a span of 12 bases. The length of the CDR3 is 15 residues. Per germline, CDR1 DFQATT and CDR2 SNEGSKA (reference sequence).

By share, this clonotype ranks as medium-sized. The V and J genes are TRBV7-6 and TRBJ2-3; D uncertain. The CDR3 has 9 amino acids. CDR1 and CDR2 (germline): SGHVS, FNYEAQ. Trimming stripped 10 bases from V and 2 bases from J, with 1 base between. The CDR3 reads CANTDTQYF. In DNA, the CDR3 is TGTGCCAACACAGATACGCAGTATTTT.

Within the sample, this clonotype is medium-sized. This chain links TRBV11-1 with TRBJ2-3; D not resolved. The V and J ends lost 4 bases and 4 bases respectively, with 15 bases between them. The CDR3 totals 15 residues. The germline V gene has CDR1 SGHAT and CDR2 FQDESV (reference sequence). CDR3 region: CASSSYRRAPDTQYF. The CDR3 DNA reads as TGTGCCAGCAGCTCATACCGTAGGGCCCCAGATACGCAGTATTTT.

By share, this clonotype counts as medium-sized (0.01 to 0.1%). The chain links TRBV5-1 to TRBJ2-2; D is unclear. The CDR3 contains 16 residues. Between the trimmed V and J ends, which lost 0 bases and 5 bases, there was a span of 14 bases. Germline V CDR1 and CDR2: SGHRS, YFSETQ. For the CDR3, the DNA is TGCGCCAGCAGCTTGGAACCCTCATTGGGAACCGGGGAGCTGTTTTTT. Its translation is CASSLEPSLGTGELFF.